This T cell receptor beta chain came from a study of blood T cell repertoires in COVID-19. Study as a whole: Samples representing acute and convalescent COVID-19 were sourced from the United States, Italy and Spain.

Germline-derived CDR1 and CDR2 are MDHEN and SYDVKM. Trimming cost V 2 bases and J 14 bases, with 21 bases left between them. The CDR3 length is 14 residues. Measured with immunoSEQ multiplex PCR; TCRdb has only the in-frame clones, and not every one. The sample carries over 75,000 clones, 65% to 85% recorded once. This clonotype was obtained from a man aged 70 or older with acute or convalescent COVID-19. The rearrangement joins TRBV28 to TRBJ1-2; TRBD1 might be the D (6 bases). What was sequenced was peripheral blood. CDR3 protein: CASSLPGPAGAGTF. In DNA, the CDR3 is TGTGCCAGCAGTTTACCCGGGCCTGCGGGGGCGGGGACCTTC.